This TCR beta chain originates from a study of CD8 T cells in ankylosing spondylitis. This clonotype was detected a few times. Antigen: not known. TCRdb processed the 5' RACE reads anew with MiXCR; each CDR3 protein has one entry. The data show over 400,000 distinct CDR3 sequences, with approximately 26% seen just once and roughly 1% held by the top ten. Study-wide findings and caveats: It appeared that ankylosing spondylitis blood was characterized by a TCR beta motif of roughly 8 highly homologous variants.

The sequence was obtained from a male donor with ankylosing spondylitis. Sequencing was performed on blood, either unsorted or a sorted T cell fraction (not recorded which).

The CDR3, as DNA: TGTGCCAGCAGCACTCACAGGGGTACTGAAGCTTTCTTT. As protein: CASSTHRGTEAFF. The J gene is TRBJ1-1, the V gene TRBV16; 7 nucleotides agree with TRBD1. The CDR3 totals 13 residues. Looked up from germline, CDR1 is KGHSY and CDR2 is FQNENV. Losses at the gene ends were 5 bases for V and 5 bases for J; bases not matched to a gene: 5.